This TCR beta chain was captured by sequencing in a study of blood T cell repertoires in COVID-19. As for the study in general: COVID-19 samples collected from the United States, Italy and Spain covered acute and convalescent phases.

Trimming pared 6 bases from V and 1 base from J, leaving 9 bases between. CDR1 MNHEY and CDR2 SVGAGI come from the germline V gene. The CDR3 has 13 residues. Clones were read by immunoSEQ multiplex PCR, and TCRdb kept only the in-frame ones, dropping some. The data show 200,000 to 250,000 clones, roughly 90% seen once. This TCR was sampled from a woman between 25 and 40 years old who had recovered from COVID-19. The specimen sequenced was PBMCs or T cells enriched from blood (not recorded which). The chain is built from TRBV6-5 and TRBJ1-1; weak D call: TRBD1 (6 bases). CDR3 nucleotides: TGTGCCAGCAGACAGGGCGAGAACACTGAAGCTTTCTTT. This sequence encodes CASRQGENTEAFF.